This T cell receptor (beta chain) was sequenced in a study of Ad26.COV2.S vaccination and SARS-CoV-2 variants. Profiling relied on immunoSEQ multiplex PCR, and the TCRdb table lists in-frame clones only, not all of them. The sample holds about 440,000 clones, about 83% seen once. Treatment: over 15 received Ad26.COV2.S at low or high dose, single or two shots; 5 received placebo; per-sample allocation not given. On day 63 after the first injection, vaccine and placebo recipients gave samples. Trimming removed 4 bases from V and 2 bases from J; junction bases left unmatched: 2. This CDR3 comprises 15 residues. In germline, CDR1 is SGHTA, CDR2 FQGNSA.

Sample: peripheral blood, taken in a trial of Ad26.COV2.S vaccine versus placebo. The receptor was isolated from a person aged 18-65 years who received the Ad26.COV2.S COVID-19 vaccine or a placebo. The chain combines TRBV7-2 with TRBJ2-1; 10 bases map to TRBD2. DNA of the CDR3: TGTGCCAGCAGCTCTCTAGCGGGAGCCTACAATGAGCAGTTCTTC. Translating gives CASSSLAGAYNEQFF.